Each of the 27 T cell receptor beta chains below was sequenced from the same sample in a study of blood T cells in healthy people across ages (dated by TCRdb to between 2014 and 2017). Receptor amplification or capture employed 5' RACE. This sample was sequenced with an Illumina HiSeq 2500. A second PCR of about 7 to 12 cycles was run with a J-beta primer mix and a sample-barcoded 5' primer. TCRdb reprocessing: public reads trimmed at Q25 with fastp, clones called with MiXCR, in-frame beta chains kept. Each record represents a unique CDR3 protein, reported with the most common genes and DNA among its rows. The sample table contains some 1,000,000 distinct CDR3 sequences; only one count was recorded for around 25% of them. The ten largest clonotypes hold about 0.72% of the sample. This same sample was also taken into another study, of T cells of mothers and their children.

The sequenced material came from blood. These TCRs come from a girl aged 2-10 years in good health.

The chain combines TRBV25-1 with TRBJ1-1; the match to TRBD1 covers 10 bases. The CDR3 covers 15 residues. CDR1 and CDR2 (germline): MGHDK, SYGVNS. J gave up 6 bases and V 5 bases, and 9 bases lay outside the gene matches. CDR3 region: CASSPPRDRGPEAFF. The CDR3 DNA follows: TGTGCCAGCAGTCCACCCCGGGACAGGGGACCTGAAGCTTTCTTT.

The rearrangement joins TRBV14 to TRBJ2-5, with 8 bases aligning to TRBD2. The ends lost 4 bases at V and 5 bases at J; junction bases unmatched: 12. Per the germline V gene, CDR1 is SGHDN and CDR2 is FVKESK. The CDR3 runs 16 residues. The CDR3 region has the DNA TGTGCCAGCAGCCCTTTCCCTTGGGGACTAGACGAGACCCAGTACTTC. Protein: CASSPFPWGLDETQYF.

This clonotype was seen a handful of times. The chain has TRBV20-1 and TRBJ2-5; 7 bases align to TRBD1. The CDR3 has 13 amino acids. CDR1 and CDR2 (germline): DFQATT, SNEGSKA (reference sequence). CDR3 coding DNA: TGCAGCGGGCAGACAGGGCTGGAGAACACCCAGTACTTC. Its protein product is CSGQTGLENTQYF.

The CDR3 loop reads CSGETGQETQYF. CDR3 sequence (DNA): TGCAGCGGGGAGACAGGGCAAGAGACCCAGTACTTC. The rearrangement joins TRBV29-1 to TRBJ2-5, with TRBD1 matching over 7 bases. CDR1 and CDR2 (germline): SQVTM, ANQGSEA. The CDR3 is 12 residues long. The V gene end was trimmed by 7 bases and the J gene end by 2 bases; junction bases not matched to a gene: 4. The full variable domain, completed using reference TRBV29-1 and TRBJ2-5, is SAVISQKPSRDICQRGTSLTIQCQVDSQVTMMFWYRQQPGQSLTLIATANQGSEATYESGFVIDKFPISRPNLTFSTLTVSNMSPEDSSIYLCSGETGQETQYFGPGTRLLVL.

The chain joins TRBV7-2 to TRBJ1-2; a possible D gene is TRBD1 (5 bases). There are 14 residues in the CDR3. Germline loops: CDR1 SGHTA, CDR2 FQGNSA. Trimming removed 5 bases from V and 8 bases from J, with 18 bases in between. The CDR3 sequence: CASSLVLGAEGYTF. The DNA for the CDR3 is TGTGCCAGCAGCCTCGTTTTAGGGGCGGAAGGCTACACCTTC.

This clonotype appeared a few times. The V gene is TRBV12-5, the J gene TRBJ2-7; no reliable D call. The CDR3 extends over 12 amino acids. V lost 2 bases, J lost 2 bases, and 4 bases lay in between. Germline V gives CDR1 LGHNT, CDR2 FRNRAP. The CDR3 bases are TGTGCTAGTGGTTTGCCACCCTACGAGCAGTACTTC. Its translation: CASGLPPYEQYF.

The rearrangement joins TRBV5-1 to TRBJ2-2, with D perhaps TRBD2 (6 bases). V lost 3 bases, J lost 6 bases, and 12 bases lay in between. Germline CDR1 and CDR2: SGHRS and YFSETQ. The CDR3 loop spans 14 amino acids. CDR3: CASSWITGAGELFF. CDR3 nucleotide sequence: TGCGCCAGCAGCTGGATAACGGGGGCCGGGGAGCTGTTTTTT.

The chain carries TRBV11-2 and TRBJ2-6; D perhaps matches TRBD1 (5 bases). The CDR3 covers 17 residues. Germline CDR1 reads SGHAT; CDR2 reads FQNNGV. The V end was cut by 1 base, the J end by 0 bases, with 10 bases between. The CDR3 is CASSLGGDSSGANVLTF. DNA for the CDR3: TGTGCCAGCAGCTTAGGAGGCGACAGCTCTGGGGCCAACGTCCTGACTTTC.

This chain connects TRBV6-6 to TRBJ1-2; TRBD1 matches at 10 bases. CDR1 MNHNY and CDR2 SVGAGI come from the germline V gene (reference sequence). The CDR3 sequence is 13 residues long. The V segment lost 11 bases and the J segment 5 bases; nucleotides outside the gene matches: 8. The CDR3 here is CAGRQGAGYGYTF. The CDR3 DNA follows: TGTGCCGGTAGACAGGGGGCGGGGTATGGCTACACCTTC.

This clonotype was found a few times. The germline gene is not matched at one end of the junction; a read error may be the cause. The chain joins TRBV28 to TRBJ1-6; TRBD1 might be the D (6 bases). Germline V gene sequence: CDR1 MDHEN, CDR2 SYDVKM. The CDR3 has 15 residues. As DNA, the CDR3 is TGTGCCAGCACTTTAAAGGGGGGTTTGGGATCACCCCTCCACTTT. It is translated as CASTLKGGLGSPLHF.

This clonotype was seen a few times. This chain joins TRBV5-4 and TRBJ2-1; D tentatively reads TRBD1 or TRBD2 (5 bases each). The ends were cut back, 1 base at V and 0 bases at J, with 26 bases in the middle. CDR3 length equals 21 residues. Germline-derived CDR1 and CDR2 are SGHNT and YYREEE (reference sequence). CDR3 nucleotides: TGTGCCAGCAGCTTGACATGGGGCACCGGGGCCGCGCCCGGCTCCTACAATGAGCAGTTCTTC. It encodes CASSLTWGTGAAPGSYNEQFF.

This clonotype was recorded only once. This rearrangement joins TRBV15 to TRBJ1-3, with D unclear. Trimming cost V 2 bases and J 2 bases, with 16 bases left between them. Per the germline V gene, CDR1 is LNHNV and CDR2 is YYDKDF (reference sequence). The CDR3 covers 17 residues. CDR3 protein: CATSRSSGLRPGNTIYF. The CDR3 DNA reads TGTGCCACCAGCAGATCTTCCGGGCTCCGGCCTGGAAACACCATATATTTT.

The chain has TRBV12-3 or TRBV12-4 and TRBJ2-1, with unresolved D. The end of the DNA is better explained by TRBJ2-7, so the J call may be wrong. This CDR3 is 14 amino acids long. This chain's CDR3 is CASSFIDSPSEQYF. The CDR3, as DNA: TGTGCCAGCAGTTTTATCGACTCCCCCTCCGAGCAGTACTTC.

This clonotype has a count of ten or more. The rearrangement uses TRBV29-1 and TRBJ2-1, with 11 bases fitting TRBD2. The V and J ends lost 4 bases and 4 bases, in that order; junction bases with no gene match: 6. CDR3 size: 15 residues. Per germline, CDR1 SQVTM and CDR2 ANQGSEA. The CDR3 DNA reads as TGCAGCGTTGGGAAGGGACTAGCGGTTTACAATGAGCAGTTCTTC. Its protein product is CSVGKGLAVYNEQFF.

This clonotype was seen more than once but under ten times. The genes are TRBV25-1 and TRBJ2-3; D is perhaps TRBD2 (5 bases). The length of the CDR3 is 13 residues. The germline gives CDR1 MGHDK, CDR2 SYGVNS. V lost 3 bases, J lost 3 bases, and 7 bases lay in between. This chain's CDR3 is CASSDRETDTQYF. The CDR3 DNA is TGTGCCAGCAGTGACCGGGAAACAGATACGCAGTATTTT.

On this clonotype: At one end, the junction sequence differs from germline, possibly due to a read error. The rearrangement joins TRBV12-3 or TRBV12-4 to TRBJ2-3, with 14 bases lining up with TRBD2. The CDR3 totals 18 residues. CDR3 amino acids: CASSRTSGGLSSTDTQYF. The CDR3, as DNA: TGTGCCAGCAGTCGGACTAGCGGGGGGCTTAGTAGCACAGATACGCAGTACTTT.

This clonotype has just one count. This sequence joins TRBV28 and TRBJ1-4; D is unresolved. V lost 4 bases and J lost 0, with 12 bases in between. CDR3 length: 16 amino acids. The germline V gene has CDR1 MDHEN and CDR2 SYDVKM. The CDR3 DNA follows: TGTGCCAGCAGTTCCGCGGCTAGTCCAACTAATGAAAAACTGTTTTTT. Translated, it gives CASSSAASPTNEKLFF.

In DNA, the CDR3 is TGTGCCAGCAGCCCCTGGATGTGGGGGAACCAAGAGACCCAGTACTTC. Protein product: CASSPWMWGNQETQYF. The V call is TRBV11-2, the J call TRBJ2-5; D is tentatively TRBD1 or TRBD2 (5 bases each). The V gene lost 5 bases and the J gene lost 0 bases, with 16 bases spanning the gap. The CDR3 sequence is 16 residues long. The germline V gene has CDR1 SGHAT and CDR2 FQNNGV. Together with reference TRBV11-2 and TRBJ2-5, the CDR3 gives the full variable domain: EAGVAQSPRYKIIEKRQSVAFWCNPISGHATLYWYQQILGQGPKLLIQFQNNGVVDDSQLPKDRFSAERLKGVDSTLKIQPAKLEDSAVYLCASSPWMWGNQETQYFGPGTRLLVL.

The rearrangement uses TRBV12-3 or TRBV12-4 and TRBJ2-3; D call uncertain. The CDR3 extends over 13 amino acids. The V end lost 3 bases, the J end lost 11 bases, and 15 bases lay between the germline ends. CDR3 in DNA: TGTGCCAGCAGTTTCGGAAGCACAGATGTGCAGTATTTT. It yields the protein CASSFGSTDVQYF.

The chain joins TRBV11-2 to TRBJ2-7; 9 bases agree with TRBD1. The CDR3 is made up of 14 amino acids. V was pared by 5 bases and J by 4 bases, with 6 bases of the junction left unmatched. From germline, CDR1 is SGHAT and CDR2 FQNNGV. The CDR3 spells CASSRDRVAYEQYF. CDR3 coding DNA: TGTGCCAGCAGCAGGGACAGGGTGGCGTACGAGCAGTACTTC.

This clonotype turned up a few times. The V gene is TRBV29-1, the J gene TRBJ2-3, with D uncertain. The CDR3 length is 15 residues. Trimming pared 2 bases from V and 7 bases from J, leaving 19 bases between. CDR1 SQVTM and CDR2 ANQGSEA come from the germline V gene. The CDR3 reads CSVEPVAIEENTQYF. The CDR3, as DNA: TGCAGCGTTGAACCCGTGGCAATTGAGGAGAATACGCAGTATTTT.

In this sample, this clonotype turned up a few times. The rearrangement uses TRBV4-1 and TRBJ2-5, with TRBD2 matching over 10 bases. The assigned J gene may be wrong: the sequence end matches TRBJ2-1 better. Germline assignment: CDR1 MGHRA and CDR2 YSYEKL. This CDR3 contains 16 residues. The CDR3 DNA follows: TGCGCCAGCAGCCAAGCGAAAAGCGGGAGGGGCGATGAGCAGTTCTTC. It yields the protein CASSQAKSGRGDEQFF.

This chain joins TRBV20-1 and TRBJ2-3; 9 positions agree with TRBD2. The CDR3 is made up of 14 amino acids. Trimming took 4 bases from V and 3 from J; bases not matched to a gene: 5. Germline assignment: CDR1 DFQATT and CDR2 SNEGSKA (reference sequence). For the CDR3, the DNA is TGCAGTGCTACTAGCGGGGTGGTGACAGATACGCAGTATTTT. Amino acid sequence: CSATSGVVTDTQYF.

The gene calls are TRBV7-9 and TRBJ1-2; D gene ambiguous. From germline, CDR1 is SEHNR and CDR2 FQNEAQ (reference sequence). The ends were cut back, 1 base at V and 8 bases at J, with 17 bases in the middle. This CDR3 has 15 amino acids. The CDR3 DNA reads as TGTGCCAGCAGCTTAGGATTCAACACGGACGGGGGCTACACCTTC. Translation: CASSLGFNTDGGYTF.

The chain is built from TRBV3-1 and TRBJ2-3; maybe TRBD2 (6 bases). CDR1 LGHDT and CDR2 YNNKEL come from the germline V gene (reference sequence). The V end was cut by 0 bases, the J end by 2 bases, with 12 bases between. The CDR3 is made up of 16 amino acids. The chain's CDR3 is CASSQEGVADTDTQYF. The CDR3 DNA reads TGTGCCAGCAGCCAAGAAGGGGTAGCGGACACAGATACGCAGTATTTT.

The chain carries TRBV21-1 and TRBJ2-5; whether TRBD1, the table's D call, matches the DNA was not checked. TRBV21-1 is tagged as a pseudogene. The CDR3 has 17 amino acids. The CDR3 DNA reads TGTGCCAGCAGCCCCACTCCGGGACATTGGGCTCAAGAGACCCAGTACTTC. It translates to CASSPTPGHWAQETQYF.

This chain joins TRBV4-3 and TRBJ2-5; no clear D. The J call may be in error: the DNA end matches TRBJ2-7 better. Germline V CDR1 and CDR2: LGHNA, YSLEER. The CDR3 totals 19 residues. The CDR3 region has the DNA TGCGCCAGCAGCCCGGTGTCGGCCGTTCAGGTCTACAGCTCCTACGAGCAGTACTTC. It specifies CASSPVSAVQVYSSYEQYF.